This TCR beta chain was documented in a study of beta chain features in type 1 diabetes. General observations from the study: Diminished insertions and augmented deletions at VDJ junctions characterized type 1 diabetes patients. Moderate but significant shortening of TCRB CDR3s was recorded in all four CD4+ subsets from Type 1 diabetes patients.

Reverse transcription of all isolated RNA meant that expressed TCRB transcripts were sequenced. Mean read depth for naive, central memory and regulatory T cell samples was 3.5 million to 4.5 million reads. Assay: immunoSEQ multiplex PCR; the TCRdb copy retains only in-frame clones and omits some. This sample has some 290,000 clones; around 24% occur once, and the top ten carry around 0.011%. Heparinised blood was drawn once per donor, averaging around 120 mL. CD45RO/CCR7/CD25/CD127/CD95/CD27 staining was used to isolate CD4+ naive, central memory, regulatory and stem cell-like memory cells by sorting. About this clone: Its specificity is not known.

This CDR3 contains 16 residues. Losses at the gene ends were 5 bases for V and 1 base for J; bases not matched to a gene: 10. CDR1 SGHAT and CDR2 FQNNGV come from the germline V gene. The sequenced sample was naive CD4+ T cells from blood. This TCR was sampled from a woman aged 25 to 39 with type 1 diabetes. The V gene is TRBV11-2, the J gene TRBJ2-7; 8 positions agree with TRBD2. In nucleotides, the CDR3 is TGTGCCAGCAGCCTTAGGGCGGGACTAGGTTCCTACGAGCAGTACTTC. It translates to CASSLRAGLGSYEQYF.